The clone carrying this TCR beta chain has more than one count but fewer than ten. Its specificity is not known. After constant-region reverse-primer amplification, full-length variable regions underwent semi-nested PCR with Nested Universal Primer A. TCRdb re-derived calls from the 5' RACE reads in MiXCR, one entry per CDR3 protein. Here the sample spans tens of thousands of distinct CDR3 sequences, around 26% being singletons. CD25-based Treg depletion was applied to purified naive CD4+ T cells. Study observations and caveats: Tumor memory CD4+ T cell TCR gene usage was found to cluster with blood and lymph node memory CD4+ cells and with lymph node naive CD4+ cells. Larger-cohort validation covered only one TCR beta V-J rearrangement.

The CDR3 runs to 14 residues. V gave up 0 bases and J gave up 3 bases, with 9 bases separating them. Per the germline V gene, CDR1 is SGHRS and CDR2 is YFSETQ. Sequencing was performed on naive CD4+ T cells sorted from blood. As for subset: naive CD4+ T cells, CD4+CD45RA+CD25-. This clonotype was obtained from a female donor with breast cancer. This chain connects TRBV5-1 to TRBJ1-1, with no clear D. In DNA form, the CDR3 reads TGCGCCAGCAGCTTGGCGGGGTGGGACACTGAAGCTTTCTTT. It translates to CASSLAGWDTEAFF.